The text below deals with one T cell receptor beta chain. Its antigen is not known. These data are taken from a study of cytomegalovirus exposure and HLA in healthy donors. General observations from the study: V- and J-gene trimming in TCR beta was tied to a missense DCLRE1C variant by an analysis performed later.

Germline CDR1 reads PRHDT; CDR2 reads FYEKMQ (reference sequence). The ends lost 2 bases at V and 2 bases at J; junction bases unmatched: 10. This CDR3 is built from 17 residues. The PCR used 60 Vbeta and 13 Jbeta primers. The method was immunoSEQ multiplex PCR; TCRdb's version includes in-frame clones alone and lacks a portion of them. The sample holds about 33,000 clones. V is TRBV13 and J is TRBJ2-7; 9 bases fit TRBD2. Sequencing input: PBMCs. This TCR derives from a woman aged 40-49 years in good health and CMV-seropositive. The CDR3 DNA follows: TGTGCCAGCAGCTTAAGGGCTAGCGGGGACCCCGCCTACGAGCAGTACTTC. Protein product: CASSLRASGDPAYEQYF.